The sequence of this T cell receptor (beta chain) was determined in a study of shared clonotypes between healthy human individuals. Study-wide results and caveats: Compared with clonotypes that all four donors shared, non-shared clonotypes had lower generation probabilities. What naive subsets generally showed was a larger estimated richness than memory subsets showed.

Concerning this clone: Its antigen is unidentified.

The donors were adults (healthy and HIV-negative) with no recent acute infections or vaccinations. The CDR3 consists of 14 residues. The germline V and J ends were trimmed by 4 bases and 5 bases, with 13 bases remaining between them. Germline V CDR1 and CDR2: LGHNA, YNFKEQ. The table came from immunoSEQ multiplex PCR; TCRdb's copy has only in-frame clones and leaves some out. In the table there are about 2.4 million clones, roughly nine tenths of which are singletons. Sequencing input: naive CD4+ T cells sorted from blood. Described subset: CD45RA+ positively selected. This chain connects TRBV4-2 to TRBJ2-3; D not certain. The sequence derives from a young man in good health. The CDR3 here is CASSLLPPKDTQYF. CDR3 nucleotide sequence: TGTGCCAGCAGCCTTCTCCCCCCCAAAGATACGCAGTATTTT.